This T cell receptor beta chain was sequenced for a study of vaccination effects on CD4 cells after COVID-19. CDR1 is SEHNR and CDR2 is FQNEAQ in the germline V gene (reference sequence). The CDR3 extends over 14 amino acids. V dropped 1 base and J dropped 7 bases, with 11 bases sitting between them. Ahead of sequencing, the ViraFEST assay grew antigen-specific CD4+ T cells using viral peptide pools. At the end of roughly 9 days of culture, CD4+ T cells were isolated. Testing of the vaccine recipients showed negative nucleocapsid antibodies and no prior SARS-CoV-2 infection. Findings and caveats of the study: Marked clonal contraction of infection- and vaccine-induced clones was seen late after vaccination.

Comment on this clone: What it binds is not known.

Assay: immunoSEQ multiplex PCR; the TCRdb copy retains only in-frame clones and omits some. The repertoire holds about 22,000 clones, with approximately 70% as singletons. The chain uses TRBV7-9 and TRBJ2-4, with a weak D call TRBD1 (6 bases). The sample here was CD4+ T cells from PBMCs cultured with HCoV-229E spike peptides, taken before COVID-19 vaccination. The sequence came from a human donor who received a COVID-19 vaccine. The CDR3 DNA follows: TGTGCCAGCAGCTTAGTGACAGGTTTGAACATTCAGTACTTC. Its protein product is CASSLVTGLNIQYF.